The T cell receptor (beta chain) under discussion was sequenced for a study of blood T cell repertoires in COVID-19. V was trimmed by 0 bases and J by 2 bases, leaving 10 bases between them. Germline V gene data show CDR1 as SGHRS and CDR2 as YFSETQ. This CDR3 region has 15 residues. Measured with immunoSEQ multiplex PCR; TCRdb has only the in-frame clones, and not every one. The sample has over 200,000 clones, about 90% seen once. A PCR-confirmed or clinician-diagnosed COVID-19 case had contacted exposed participants within 2 weeks of entry. Input material: PBMCs or T cells enriched from blood (not recorded which). This receptor was identified in a woman aged 30 to 39 who had been exposed to COVID-19. This chain links TRBV5-1 with TRBJ2-3, with unresolved D. The CDR3 reads CASSLAVADTDTQYF. The CDR3, as DNA: TGCGCCAGCAGCTTGGCAGTGGCAGACACAGATACGCAGTATTTT.